This T cell receptor (beta chain) was obtained from a study of CD8 T cells in Susac syndrome (dated by TCRdb to between 2017 and 2020). About the study as a whole: Among the sequenced Susac syndrome patients, about six had clinically active disease and eight were in clinical remission. Repertoire sequencing was used to test whether CD8+ T cell activation and differentiation in Susac syndrome was antigen driven. At blood withdrawal, Susac syndrome patients were either therapy-naive, taking corticosteroids (in some cases with IVIg as well), or taking IVIg alone. The full study reports these points: The TCR sequencing and HLA analysis was acknowledged to have included a relatively small number of individuals. In patients with Susac syndrome, the CD4+ T cell repertoire showed no detectable clonal expansion.

RNA was extracted using the RNeasy kit, and roughly 0.5 to 1 ug of the RNA was reverse transcribed with random hexamers. The immunoSEQ multiplex PCR assay, which covers 54 Vbeta and 13 Jbeta segments, was used to amplify TCR beta CDR3 regions. PCR amplification bias was corrected using a synthetic template baseline for primer optimization and computational correction. Under the source paper's analysis protocol: Reads were annotated to V, D and J genes according to IMGT and were analyzed with immunoSEQ Analyzer, with only productive sequences retained. Clonality was calculated as one minus the Shannon entropy normalized by log2 of the number of productive unique sequences. For each patient and control, public and private clones were evaluated within the 100 most prevalent clones. A clone was defined as Susac-specific if it was absent from the healthy and MS cohorts, from approximately 980 published viral clones and from other ImmuneACCESS disease sequences. Through fastp at Q25 and MiXCR, TCRdb rebuilt clones from the public reads, retaining in-frame beta chains. Records with the same CDR3 protein are collapsed into one entry carrying the most frequent genes and DNA. Here the V and J calls rest on TCRdb's processing, not on the authors' analysis. The sample includes about 180,000 distinct CDR3 sequences, with approximately 94% observed a single time. 0.12% of the sample goes to the ten largest clones.

Points on this clonotype: Which antigen it targets is not known. No base qualities exist here, and no much larger clone lies one base off it.

High-throughput TCR beta sequencing profiled peripheral blood CD8+ and CD4+ T cells from healthy donors, Susac syndrome patients and multiple sclerosis patients. Susac syndrome patients met recently defined diagnostic criteria for definite or probable disease. CD8+ TEMRA cells were enriched by FACS, while bulk CD8+ and CD4+ T cells were purified by magnetic negative isolation. Blood was collected in EDTA tubes and processed within 24 hours, with PBMCs isolated through density gradient centrifugation. PBMCs intended for TCR sequencing were frozen in liquid nitrogen and were later thawed in a 37 degrees C water bath. Purity of sorted or isolated CD4+, CD8+ and CD8+ TEMRA cells was at least 90%. This TCR came from a human donor with Susac syndrome. Sequenced input: CD4+ T cells from PBMCs.

CDR3 protein: CSANRLAGADTQYF. The bases are TGCAGTGCTAACCGACTAGCGGGGGCAGATACGCAGTATTTT. The chain employs TRBV20-1 and TRBJ2-3, with TRBD2 identical over 12 junction bases. Trimming accounts for 4 bases at V and 4 bases at J, while the number of junction bases matched to no gene is 3. The germline V gene (reference sequence) specifies DFQATT as CDR1 and SNEGSKA as CDR2. From its cysteine to its phenylalanine, the CDR3 spans 14 amino acids. Only the CDR3 DNA stays, 42 bases, in frame from base 1.